What follows describes a single TCR beta chain. Its antigen is currently not known. It has no much larger one-base neighbor in the sample; base qualities were not kept. The immunoSEQ Assay was used to sequence TCRbeta CDR3 regions. After extraction, genomic DNA underwent amplification by bias-controlled multiplex PCR, followed by high-throughput sequencing. The original methods were these. To quantify the absolute abundance of each unique TCRbeta CDR3 region, sequences were collapsed and filtered. T cell fraction was estimated by normalizing TCRbeta template counts to usable DNA, with usable DNA measured through amplification of reference genes found in all nucleated cells. Repertoire TCRs were annotated as SARS-CoV-2-specific by exact matching of V gene, CDR3 amino acid sequence and J gene to a known reactive TCR set. The reference SARS-CoV-2 TCR set came from MIRA and was filtered for enrichment in COVID-19-positive ImmuneCODE repertoires, removing public or cross-reactive TCRs. Using the MIRA antigens, annotated TCRs were further analysed by specific ORF or by position within an ORF. Depth was the summed frequency of annotated unique rearrangements, while breadth was defined as annotated unique rearrangements over total unique productive rearrangements. Two-sided Wilcoxon rank-sum tests were applied when comparing TCR breadth between groups. The clones in this table, taken by TCRdb from immuneACCESS, are in-frame only. Not every clone is retained; where verified, under half of the shortfall comes from an unresolved V gene, and the cause of the rest is unknown. V, J and clone size derive from that table, while D and trimming were established from the DNA sequence. A total of over 400,000 clones appear in this sample, about 88% of them only once. About 2.5% of the sample lies in the top ten.

CDR1 and CDR2 are read off the germline V gene as SNHLY and FYNNEI. A distance of 11 bases separates the germline ends of V and J, which lose 3 bases and 2 bases respectively. Reading from cysteine to phenylalanine, the CDR3 counts 15 amino acids. Only the CDR3 region is kept as DNA, spanning 45 bases read in frame from base 1. The data originate from a study of Ad26.COV2.S vaccination and SARS-CoV-2 variants (dated by TCRdb to the early 2020s). Regarding the complete study: Donors in the vaccine arm were drawn from COV1001, a phase I-IIa trial of Ad26.COV2.S in healthy adults that was multicentre, randomized, double-blind and placebo-controlled. Dosing of Ad26.COV2.S was intramuscular, at either 5x10^10 or 1x10^11 viral particles, delivered as one shot or as two shots spaced 56 days apart. Sequencing of the TCRbeta repertoire served to evaluate the specificity and breadth of SARS-CoV-2-reactive T cell receptors following Ad26.COV2.S vaccination. The TCR-sequenced set comprised approximately 32 samples: around 20 Ad26.COV2.S vaccine recipients, 5 placebo recipients and 8 SARS-CoV-2 convalescent individuals. Participants in the trial were split at random into five groups of five each, receiving low-dose or high-dose Ad26.COV2.S once or twice, or else placebo on both occasions. Throughout the experiments and outcome assessment, investigators stayed blinded to trial group allocation. Study-wide conclusions, independent of this receptor: The authors noted that total T cell responses may have been underestimated by the TCR breadth and depth analyses. Ad26.COV2.S recipients had higher spike-specific TCR breadth than placebo recipients (P = 0.0014). After vaccination, spike-specific CD8+ and CD4+ T cell responses were reported to show substantial breadth. Non-spike TCR breadth was comparable between vaccine and placebo recipients, consistent with the vaccine containing only spike. The study lacked the statistical power to compare responses across vaccine doses or regimens.

Reading the label with the study, this specimen's treatment or condition is: about 20 received Ad26.COV2.S at low or high dose, single or two shots; roughly five received placebo; per-sample allocation not given. For vaccine and placebo recipients, repertoires were sequenced using samples collected on day 63 after the first injection. Cohort 1b enrolled roughly 25 adults aged 18-55 years at a single site in Boston, USA, between 29 July and 7 August 2020. As a vaccine, Ad26.COV2.S was a replication-incompetent adenovirus type 26 vector that expressed a prefusion-stabilized SARS-CoV-2 spike protein derived from the original Wuhan strain.

This chain joins TRBV2 to TRBJ1-5, with no confident D gene call. This TCR was sampled from a person aged 18 to 59 who received the Ad26.COV2.S COVID-19 vaccine or a placebo. The specimen comprised peripheral blood, sampled in a trial of Ad26.COV2.S vaccine versus placebo. The nucleotides are TGTGCCAGCAGTGAGGTGGGGTTTGGCAATCAGCCCCAGCATTTT. Translated, this gives CASSEVGFGNQPQHF.